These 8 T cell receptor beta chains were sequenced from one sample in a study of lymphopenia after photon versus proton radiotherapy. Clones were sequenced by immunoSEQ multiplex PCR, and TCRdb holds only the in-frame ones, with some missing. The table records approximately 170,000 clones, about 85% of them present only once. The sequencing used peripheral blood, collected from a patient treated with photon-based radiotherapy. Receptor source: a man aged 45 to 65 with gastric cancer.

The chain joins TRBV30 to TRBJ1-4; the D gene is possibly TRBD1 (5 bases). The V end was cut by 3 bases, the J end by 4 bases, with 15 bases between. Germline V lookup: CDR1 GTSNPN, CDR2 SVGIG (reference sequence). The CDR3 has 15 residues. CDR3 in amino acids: CAWRTPGDFNEKLFF. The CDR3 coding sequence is TGTGCCTGGAGGACCCCGGGGGACTTTAATGAAAAACTGTTTTTT.

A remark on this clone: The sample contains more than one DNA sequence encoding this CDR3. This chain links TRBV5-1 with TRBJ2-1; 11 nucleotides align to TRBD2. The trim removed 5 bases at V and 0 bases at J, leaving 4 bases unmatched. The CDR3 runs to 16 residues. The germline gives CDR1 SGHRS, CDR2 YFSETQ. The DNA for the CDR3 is TGCGCCAGCAGTTTAACTAGCGGGAGCTCCTACAATGAGCAGTTCTTC. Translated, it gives CASSLTSGSSYNEQFF.

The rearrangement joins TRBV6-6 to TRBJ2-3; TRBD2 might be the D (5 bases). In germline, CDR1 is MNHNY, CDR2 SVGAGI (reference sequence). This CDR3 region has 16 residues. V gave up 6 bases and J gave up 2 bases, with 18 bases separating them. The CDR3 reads CASSPGRGRATDTQYF. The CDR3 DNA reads TGTGCCAGCAGCCCTGGACGGGGTCGGGCCACAGATACGCAGTATTTT.

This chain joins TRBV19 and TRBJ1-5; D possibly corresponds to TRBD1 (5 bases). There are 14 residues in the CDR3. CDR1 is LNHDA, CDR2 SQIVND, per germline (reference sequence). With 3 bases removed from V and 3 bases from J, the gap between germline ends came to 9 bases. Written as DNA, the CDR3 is TGTGCCAGTAGTATCGAAGGGGCCAATCAGCCCCAGCATTTT. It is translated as CASSIEGANQPQHF.

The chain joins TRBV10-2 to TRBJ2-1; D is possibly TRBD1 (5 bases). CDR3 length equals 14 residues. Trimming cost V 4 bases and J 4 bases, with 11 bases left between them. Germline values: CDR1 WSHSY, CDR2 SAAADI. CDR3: CASSGPRTYNEQFF. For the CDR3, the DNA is TGCGCCAGCAGTGGGCCTCGGACATACAATGAGCAGTTCTTC.

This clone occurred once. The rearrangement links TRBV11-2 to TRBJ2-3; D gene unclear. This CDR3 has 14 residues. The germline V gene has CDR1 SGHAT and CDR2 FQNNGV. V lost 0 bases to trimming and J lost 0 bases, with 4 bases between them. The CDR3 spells CASSLEISTDTQYF. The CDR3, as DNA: TGTGCCAGCAGCTTAGAAATCAGCACAGATACGCAGTATTTT.

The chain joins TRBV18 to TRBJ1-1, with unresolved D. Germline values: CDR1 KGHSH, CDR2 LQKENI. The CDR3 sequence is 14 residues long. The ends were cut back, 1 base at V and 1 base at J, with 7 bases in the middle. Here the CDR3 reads CASSPLQQNTEAFF. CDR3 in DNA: TGTGCCAGCTCACCACTACAACAGAACACTGAAGCTTTCTTT.

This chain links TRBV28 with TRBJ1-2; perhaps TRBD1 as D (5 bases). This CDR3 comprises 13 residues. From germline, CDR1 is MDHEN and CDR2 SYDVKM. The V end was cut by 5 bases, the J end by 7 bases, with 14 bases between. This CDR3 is CASSRDRIGGYTF. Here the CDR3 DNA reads TGTGCCAGCAGTCGGGACCGTATAGGTGGCTACACCTTC.